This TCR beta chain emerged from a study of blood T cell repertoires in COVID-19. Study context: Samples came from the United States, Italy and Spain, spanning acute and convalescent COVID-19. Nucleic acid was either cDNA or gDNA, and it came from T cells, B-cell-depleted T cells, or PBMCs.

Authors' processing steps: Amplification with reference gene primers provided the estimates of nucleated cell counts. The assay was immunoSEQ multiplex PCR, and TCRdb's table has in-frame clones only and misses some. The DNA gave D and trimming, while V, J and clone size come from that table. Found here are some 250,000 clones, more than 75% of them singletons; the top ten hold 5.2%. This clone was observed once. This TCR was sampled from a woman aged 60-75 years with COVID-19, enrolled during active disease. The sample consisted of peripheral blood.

The CDR3 nucleotides are TGTGCCAGCAGCTTAAGGGGTAGGGGAGGATCACCCCTCCACTTT. Its protein product is CASSLRGRGGSPLHF. The chain employs TRBV7-3 and TRBJ1-6, with D possibly TRBD1 on 5 matching bases. Germline CDR1 reads SGHTA; CDR2 reads FQGTGA. V dropped 1 base and J dropped 10 bases, with 14 bases sitting between them. The length of the CDR3 is 15 residues.